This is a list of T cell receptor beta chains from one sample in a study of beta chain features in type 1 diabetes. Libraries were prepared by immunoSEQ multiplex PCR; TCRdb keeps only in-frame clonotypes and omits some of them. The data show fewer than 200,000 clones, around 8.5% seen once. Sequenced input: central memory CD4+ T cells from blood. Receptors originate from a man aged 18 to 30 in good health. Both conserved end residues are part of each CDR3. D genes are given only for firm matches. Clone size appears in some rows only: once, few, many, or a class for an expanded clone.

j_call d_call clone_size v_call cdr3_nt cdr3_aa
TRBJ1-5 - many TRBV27 TGTGCCAGCAGTCCGTCCCGGGTCCTGAGCAATCAGCCCCAGCATTTT CASSPSRVLSNQPQHF
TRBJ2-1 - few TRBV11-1 TGTGCCAGCAGCTCACAGGGCTCCTACAATGAGCAGTTCTTC CASSSQGSYNEQFF
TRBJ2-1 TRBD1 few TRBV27 TGTGCCAGCAGTTTATCGGCGAGACAGGGCCCCTACAATGAGCAGTTCTTC CASSLSARQGPYNEQFF
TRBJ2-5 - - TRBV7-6 TGTGCCAGCAGCACCGTACAGGGTTCGGAGACCCAGTACTTC CASSTVQGSETQYF
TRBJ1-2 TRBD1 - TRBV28 TGTGCCAGCAGTTTATTAAGGGGACAGTTAATAATAGATGGCTACACCTTC CASSLLRGQLIIDGYTF
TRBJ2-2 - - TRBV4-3 TGCGCCAGCAGCCCAACTAACACCGGGGAGCTGTTTTTT CASSPTNTGELFF
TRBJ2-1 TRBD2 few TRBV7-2 TGTGCCAGCAGCACGCGGACTAGCGGGCGGTACAATGAGCAGTTCTTC CASSTRTSGRYNEQFF
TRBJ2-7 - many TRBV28 TGTGCCAGCAGTCAATACAGCTACGAGCAGTACTTC CASSQYSYEQYF
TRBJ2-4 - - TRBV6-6 TGTGCCAGCAGTTACTCCCGAGGACTCGGAAACATTCAGTACTTC CASSYSRGLGNIQYF
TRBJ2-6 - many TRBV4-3 TGCGCCAGCAGCCAAGGTGTTTACTCTGGGGCCAACGTCCTGACTTTC CASSQGVYSGANVLTF
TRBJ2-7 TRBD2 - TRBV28 TGTGCCAGCAGGCCGACTAGCGGGAGCTCCTACGAGCAGTACTTC CASRPTSGSSYEQYF
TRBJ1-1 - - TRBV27 TGTGCCAGCAGTTCGCCCGCAGGGTACACTGAAGCTTTCTTT CASSSPAGYTEAFF
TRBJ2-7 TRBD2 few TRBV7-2 TGTGCCAGCAGCTCAATAGCGGGGACCTACTCCTACGAGCAGTACTTC CASSSIAGTYSYEQYF
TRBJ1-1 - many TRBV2 TGTGCCAGCAGCACAGGGATCACTGAAGCTTTCTTT CASSTGITEAFF
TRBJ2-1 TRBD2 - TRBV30 TGTGCCTGGAGTGCCCTAGCGGGAGGCAGGGGGGAGCAGTTCTTC CAWSALAGGRGEQFF
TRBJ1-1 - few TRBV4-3 TGCGCCAGCAGCCAAGTTTTAGACAGGACGATGAACACTGAAGCTTTCTTT CASSQVLDRTMNTEAFF
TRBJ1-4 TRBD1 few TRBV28 TGTGCCAGCATTCCAAAACAGGGGGCGCGAGAAAAACTGTTTTTT CASIPKQGAREKLFF
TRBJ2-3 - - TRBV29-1 TGCAGCGTTGAGAGGGACACCAGCACAGATACGCAGTATTTT CSVERDTSTDTQYF
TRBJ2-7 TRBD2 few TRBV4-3 TGCGCCAGCAGCCCAGATCAAGCCGGTGGGAGGGACGAGCAGTACTTC CASSPDQAGGRDEQYF
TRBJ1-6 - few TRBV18 TGTGCCAGCTCACCGGACATAGATTCACCCCTCCACTTT CASSPDIDSPLHF
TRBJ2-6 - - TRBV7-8 TGTGCCAGCGCCGGGATTGACTCTGGGGCCAACGTCCTGACTTTC CASAGIDSGANVLTF
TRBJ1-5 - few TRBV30 TGTGCCTGGAGTGGAGGGGGGGTGGACCAGCCCCAGCATTTT CAWSGGGVDQPQHF
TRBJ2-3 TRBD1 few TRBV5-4 TGTGCCAGCAGCTTGCCGGGACAGGGCACAGATACGCAGTATTTT CASSLPGQGTDTQYF
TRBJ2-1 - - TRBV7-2 TGTGCCAGCAGCTTAGGGAGGGAGTGGGAGCAGTTCTTC CASSLGREWEQFF
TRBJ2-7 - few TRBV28 TGTGCCAGCAGCCGGTCAGGGAGGCTCAACGAGCAGTACTTC CASSRSGRLNEQYF
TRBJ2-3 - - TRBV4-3 TGCGCCAGCAGCCAAGATACTTTGGCGGGCACAGATACGCAGTATTTT CASSQDTLAGTDTQYF
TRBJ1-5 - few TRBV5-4 TGTGCCAGCAGCTTGGGGACGGGGGTGAATCAGCCCCAGCATTTT CASSLGTGVNQPQHF
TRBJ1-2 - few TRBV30 TGTGCCTGGAGAGAAAGAGGGATGGAAGGCTACACCTTC CAWRERGMEGYTF
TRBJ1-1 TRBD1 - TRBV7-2 TGTGCCAGCAGCCAAGGGACAGGGGGCGAGGGCACTGAAGCTTTCTTT CASSQGTGGEGTEAFF
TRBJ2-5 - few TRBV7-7 TGTGCCAGCAGCTTATTGAGGGCACAGGGAGAGACCCAGTACTTC CASSLLRAQGETQYF
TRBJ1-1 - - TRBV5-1 TGCGCCAGCAGCTTGCAGGGACAGAACACTGAAGCTTTCTTT CASSLQGQNTEAFF
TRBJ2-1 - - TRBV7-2 TGTGCCAGCAGCTTATCGTTCGACGCCTCTAGGAATGAGCAGTTCTTC CASSLSFDASRNEQFF
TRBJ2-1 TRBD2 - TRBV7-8 TGTGCCAGCAGCTTAGGGGGAGGGGACTCCTTGAGGAAGCAGTTCTTC CASSLGGGDSLRKQFF
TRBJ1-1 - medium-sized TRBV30 TGTGCCTGGATGGCCGGGGTTATGCACACTGAAGCTTTCTTT CAWMAGVMHTEAFF
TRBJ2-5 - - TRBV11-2 TGTGCCAGCAGCGGCCCGGAGACCCAGTACTTC CASSGPETQYF
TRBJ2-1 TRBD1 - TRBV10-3 TGTGCCATCAGTGAGTCGACTCGGACAGGCCGAAATGAGCAGTTCTTC CAISESTRTGRNEQFF
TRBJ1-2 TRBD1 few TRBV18 TGTGCCAGCTCACCAAGCGAGGGACAGGCTTCGGGCTACACCTTC CASSPSEGQASGYTF
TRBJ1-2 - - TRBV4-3 TGCGCCAGCAGCCAATTGGTATCTGGGCTGACAACTAACTATGGCTACACCTTC CASSQLVSGLTTNYGYTF
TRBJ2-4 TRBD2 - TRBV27 TGTGCCAGCAGTGACTCTAGCGGGGGAAGCCCGGGGGACATTCAGTACTTC CASSDSSGGSPGDIQYF
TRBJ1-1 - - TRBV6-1 TGTGCCACAGGGCTCATGAACACTGAAGCTTTCTTT CATGLMNTEAFF
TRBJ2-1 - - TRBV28 TGTGCCAGCAGTTCCGCCGGGACCTACAATGAGCAGTTCTTC CASSSAGTYNEQFF
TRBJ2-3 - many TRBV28 TGTGCCAGTGGTGACAGGATCACAGATACGCAGTATTTT CASGDRITDTQYF
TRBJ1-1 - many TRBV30 TGTGCCTGGAGCAAATGGACAGCTGAAGCTTTCTTT CAWSKWTAEAFF
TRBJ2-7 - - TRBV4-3 TGCGCCAGCAGCCCGATGGGGTTTAGCGACGAGCAGTACTTC CASSPMGFSDEQYF
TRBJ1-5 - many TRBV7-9 TGTGCCAGCAGCTTGGACAGCCCTAATCAGCCCCAGCATTTT CASSLDSPNQPQHF